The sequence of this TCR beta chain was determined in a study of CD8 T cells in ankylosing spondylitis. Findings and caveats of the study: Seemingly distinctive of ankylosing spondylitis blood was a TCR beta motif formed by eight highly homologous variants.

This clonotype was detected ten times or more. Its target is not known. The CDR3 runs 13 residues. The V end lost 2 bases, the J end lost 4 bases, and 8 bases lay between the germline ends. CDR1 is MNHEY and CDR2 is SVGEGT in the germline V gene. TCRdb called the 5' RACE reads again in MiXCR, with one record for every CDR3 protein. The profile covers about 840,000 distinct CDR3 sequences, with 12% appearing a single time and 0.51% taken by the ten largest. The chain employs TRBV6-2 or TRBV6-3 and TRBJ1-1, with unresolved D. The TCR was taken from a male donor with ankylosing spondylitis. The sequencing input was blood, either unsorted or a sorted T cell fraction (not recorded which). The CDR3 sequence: CASSYGRITEAFF. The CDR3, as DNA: TGTGCCAGCAGTTACGGGAGAATCACTGAAGCTTTCTTT.